This TCR beta chain came from a study of T cells in Graves' hyperthyroidism and ophthalmopathy. As concerns this clonotype: The target antigen is unknown.

The length of the CDR3 is 16 residues. The junction had 14 bases not matched to a gene; V was cut back by 6 bases and J by 7 bases. The germline V gene has CDR1 DFQATT and CDR2 SNEGSKA (reference sequence). Amplification of TCR beta CDR3 regions used RNA as the template. The HTBI primer set drove a first-round RT-PCR of the TCR CDR3. TCRdb re-derived calls from the multiplex PCR reads in MiXCR, one entry per CDR3 protein. The table includes around 600,000 distinct CDR3 sequences, roughly 46% detected once. Study results and caveats: Blood also contained most expanded thyroid clonotypes above 0.001.

The rearrangement uses TRBV20-1 and TRBJ1-4; 10 bases are a match to TRBD1. This receptor was identified in an adult man with Graves' disease, either hyperthyroidism or ophthalmopathy (not recorded which). The material sequenced was peripheral blood or thyroid tissue (not recorded which). CDR3 region: CSAPPGDRGGGEKLFF. CDR3 nucleotides: TGCAGTGCGCCCCCCGGGGACAGGGGCGGTGGTGAAAAACTGTTTTTT.